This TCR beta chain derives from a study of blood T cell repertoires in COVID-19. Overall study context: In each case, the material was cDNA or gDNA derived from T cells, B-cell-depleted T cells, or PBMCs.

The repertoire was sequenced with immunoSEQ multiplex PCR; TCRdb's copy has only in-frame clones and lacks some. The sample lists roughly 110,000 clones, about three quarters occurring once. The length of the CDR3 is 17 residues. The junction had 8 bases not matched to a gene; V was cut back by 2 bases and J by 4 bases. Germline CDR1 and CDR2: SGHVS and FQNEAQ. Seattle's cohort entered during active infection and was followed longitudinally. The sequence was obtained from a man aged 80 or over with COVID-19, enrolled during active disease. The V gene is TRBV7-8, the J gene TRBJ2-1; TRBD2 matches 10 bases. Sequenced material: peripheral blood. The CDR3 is CASSLRPTSGTYNEQFF. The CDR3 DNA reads TGTGCCAGCAGCTTAAGACCTACTAGCGGGACTTACAATGAGCAGTTCTTC.